These 16 T cell receptor beta chains came from one sample sequenced in a study of T cell repertoires in cytomegalovirus infection. From the reads, TCRdb called clonotypes with MiXCR, one entry per CDR3 protein. This table has around 550,000 distinct CDR3 sequences, around 27% appearing once. Sequences were obtained from PBMCs. The source of these receptors is a human donor in good health (CMV status not recorded). Some clones in this sample may be carry-over from other donors' samples.

DNA of the CDR3: TGTGCCAGTAGTCCCCATGTTGGTGGGGGTGATCAGCCCCAGCATTTT. This codes for CASSPHVGGGDQPQHF. The rearrangement links TRBV19 to TRBJ1-5; D is perhaps TRBD1 (5 bases). Trimming took off 5 bases at V and 5 bases at J, with 19 bases between the two ends. The CDR3 length is 16 residues. Germline CDR1 is LNHDA and CDR2 is SQIVND (reference sequence). Complete variable domain (other parts from reference TRBV19 and TRBJ1-5): DGGITQSPKYLFRKEGQNVTLSCEQNLNHDAMYWYRQDPGQGLRLIYYSQIVNDFQKGDIAEGYSVSREKKESFPLTVTSAQKNPTAFYLCASSPHVGGGDQPQHFGDGTRLSIL.

This clonotype was counted a single time. J is TRBJ2-7 and V is TRBV28; the match to TRBD2 covers 7 bases. The CDR3 has 14 amino acids. V gave up 11 bases and J gave up 4 bases; unmatched junction bases: 14. CDR1 is MDHEN and CDR2 is SYDVKM in the germline V gene. The CDR3: CASKLGGSSYEQYF. In DNA, the CDR3 is TGTGCCTCAAAACTGGGCGGGAGTTCGTACGAGCAGTACTTC.

CDR3 in DNA: TGTGCCAGCAGCCAAATTAGCGGGAGCACCACAGATACGCAGTATTTT. Translation: CASSQISGSTTDTQYF. The chain employs TRBV12-3 or TRBV12-4 and TRBJ2-3, with 9 bases lining up with TRBD2. The V and J ends lost 6 bases and 2 bases, in that order; junction bases with no gene match: 9. CDR3 size: 16 residues.

The chain recombines TRBV20-1 with TRBJ2-7, with 8 bases aligning to TRBD2. The germline gives CDR1 DFQATT, CDR2 SNEGSKA (reference sequence). This CDR3 has 15 residues. The trim removed 6 bases at V and 4 bases at J, leaving 14 bases unmatched. The CDR3: CSALSRGGSWYEQYF. The CDR3 nucleotides are TGCAGTGCCCTCTCTCGGGGGGGGAGTTGGTACGAGCAGTACTTC.

This chain connects TRBV28 to TRBJ2-7; D not certain. The germline V gene encodes CDR1 MDHEN and CDR2 SYDVKM. The CDR3 runs 18 residues. V gave up 5 bases and J gave up 3 bases, with 26 bases separating them. CDR3 in amino acids: CASSTLGSWSNRHYEQYF. Here the CDR3 DNA reads TGTGCCAGCAGTACTCTCGGGTCCTGGAGCAACCGTCACTACGAGCAGTACTTC.

V usage is TRBV6-4 and J usage is TRBJ2-3; 13 positions match TRBD2. V lost 4 bases and J lost 5; bases outside the gene matches: 9. The CDR3 is 17 residues long. Germline CDR1 MRHNA, CDR2 SNTAGT. The chain's CDR3 is CASSAGTSGKGRDTQYF. CDR3 in DNA: TGTGCCAGCAGTGCCGGGACTAGCGGGAAGGGGAGAGATACGCAGTATTTT.

The chain is built from TRBV7-3 and TRBJ2-6; unclear D gene. Germline V lookup: CDR1 SGHTA, CDR2 FQGTGA. The CDR3 runs to 19 residues. V was pared by 2 bases and J by 3 bases, with 20 bases between. The CDR3 nucleotides are TGTGCCAGCAGCTTAGACCCACCCACAGTCGTCAGTGGGGCCAACGTCCTGACTTTC. As protein: CASSLDPPTVVSGANVLTF.

This clonotype turned up a few times. The chain combines TRBV7-8 with TRBJ2-7, with TRBD1 identical over 8 bases. Germline V gene data show CDR1 as SGHVS and CDR2 as FQNEAQ. The CDR3 has 14 residues. After removal of 5 bases from V and 3 bases from J, the junction contained 6 bases not matched to a gene. In DNA, the CDR3 is TGTGCCAGCAGCCAAGGACAGGGATACTACGAGCAGTACGTC. Its translation: CASSQGQGYYEQYV.

The chain has TRBV10-2 and TRBJ1-1, with unresolved D. V was cut by 8 bases and J by 7 bases, with 20 bases left in between. CDR1 is WSHSY and CDR2 is SAAADI in the germline V gene. There are 14 residues in the CDR3. The CDR3 is CASRVTSRGDEAFF. The CDR3 coding sequence is TGCGCCAGCCGAGTAACTAGCCGGGGTGATGAAGCTTTCTTT.

This clonotype appeared a few times. This rearrangement joins TRBV27 to TRBJ1-1, with 8 nucleotides matching TRBD1. V trimming: 8 bases; J trimming: 0 bases; junction bases outside the gene matches: 8. This CDR3 comprises 15 residues. Germline V gene sequence: CDR1 MNHEY, CDR2 SMNVEV (reference sequence). CDR3 in DNA: TGTGCCAGCGGCCCCCACAGGGGGATGAACACTGAAGCTTTCTTT. Protein product: CASGPHRGMNTEAFF.

This clonotype was seen a few times. The chain uses TRBV12-3 or TRBV12-4 and TRBJ2-7; 7 nucleotides agree with TRBD1. The CDR3 is 13 amino acids. V shed 6 bases and J 5 bases; nucleotides not matched to a gene: 7. The CDR3 spells CASSLTQGHEQYV. CDR3 in DNA: TGTGCCAGCAGCCTCACACAGGGGCACGAGCAGTACGTC.

The V gene is TRBV12-3 or TRBV12-4, the J gene TRBJ1-6; D unclear. V was shortened by 6 bases and J by 7 bases, with 7 bases between the two germline ends. This CDR3 contains 12 residues. CDR3 protein: CASRGLNSPLHF. Written as DNA, the CDR3 is TGTGCCAGCAGGGGATTGAATTCACCCCTCCACTTT.

Ten or more counts support this clonotype. CDR3 sequence (DNA): TGCAGCGGGACGACTAGCGGGAATACAGATACGCAGTATTTT. Its protein product is CSGTTSGNTDTQYF. The chain has TRBV29-1 and TRBJ2-3; 11 bases match TRBD2. Looked up from germline, CDR1 is SQVTM and CDR2 is ANQGSEA. The J segment lost 3 bases and the V segment lost 7 bases, leaving 6 bases of the junction unmatched. The CDR3 sequence is 14 residues long.

The chain carries TRBV4-3 and TRBJ2-1; D could derive from TRBD1 or TRBD2 (5 bases each). Looked up from germline, CDR1 is LGHNA and CDR2 is YSLEER. V gave up 4 bases and J gave up 5 bases, with 15 bases separating them. This CDR3 region has 15 residues. This CDR3 is CASSRGLLGDNEQFF. The CDR3 DNA reads TGCGCCAGCAGCCGCGGACTGCTGGGGGACAATGAGCAGTTCTTC.

This clonotype has a count of ten or more. V gene TRBV28 combines with J gene TRBJ1-5; D is unclear. With 6 bases removed from V and 0 bases from J, the gap between germline ends came to 12 bases. Germline CDR1 reads MDHEN; CDR2 reads SYDVKM. This CDR3 comprises 15 residues. CDR3 in amino acids: CASRPSGYSNQPQHF. As DNA, the CDR3 is TGTGCCAGCAGGCCCTCCGGGTATAGCAATCAGCCCCAGCATTTT.

The chain employs TRBV6-2 or TRBV6-3 and TRBJ2-7, with D possibly matching TRBD1 (5 bases). The CDR3 loop spans 13 amino acids. The germline V and J ends were trimmed by 6 bases and 2 bases, with 11 bases remaining between them. Germline assignment: CDR1 MNHEY and CDR2 SVGEGT. The CDR3 DNA sequence: TGTGCCAGCAGCAGACAGCGCACCTACGAGCAGTACTTC. Protein product: CASSRQRTYEQYF.